This TCR beta chain appears in the sequencing data of a study of T-cell memory formation after mild COVID-19. Study-wide context: There were largely donor-specific TCR clusters.

As concerns this clonotype: The target antigen is unknown.

With 2 bases removed from V and 8 bases from J, the gap between germline ends came to 9 bases. The CDR3 covers 12 residues. In germline, CDR1 is MGHRA, CDR2 YSYEKL. TCRdb itself ran the 5' RACE reads through MiXCR, one entry per CDR3 protein. The sample includes 540,000 or so distinct CDR3 sequences, roughly 22% seen only once; the top ten take roughly an eighth. Study-level findings and limits: Contracting CD8+ clones were enriched in EMRA, CD4+ mainly in CM and EM. Memory sampled before infection contained some responding clones, suggesting cross-reactive memory joined. The authors left the SARS-CoV-2 specificity of second-wave clones peaking on day 37 unconfirmed.

This rearrangement joins TRBV4-1 to TRBJ1-2, with D unclear. The sample comprised PBMCs or a T cell subset sorted from them (not recorded which). This receptor was identified in an adult woman who had mild COVID-19 (a few samples of this study predate the infection). Cell type and time point are not known. The CDR3 is CASSQSGRGYTF. The CDR3 DNA sequence: TGCGCCAGCAGCCAATCGGGCCGGGGCTACACCTTC.